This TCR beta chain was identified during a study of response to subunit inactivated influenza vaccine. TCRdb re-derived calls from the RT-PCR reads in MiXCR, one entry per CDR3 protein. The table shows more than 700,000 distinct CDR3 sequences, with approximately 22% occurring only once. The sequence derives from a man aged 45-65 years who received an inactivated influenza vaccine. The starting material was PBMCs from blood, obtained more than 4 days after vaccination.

The DNA for the CDR3 is TGTGCCACCAGTGATGGGGCGACTAGCGGTCCCTACGAGCAGTACTTC. It encodes CATSDGATSGPYEQYF. J is TRBJ2-7 and V is TRBV24-1; 9 bases map to TRBD2. J was trimmed by 2 bases and V by 3 bases; bases with no gene match: 7. The CDR3 has 16 residues. Per the germline V gene, CDR1 is KGHDR and CDR2 is SFDVKD.